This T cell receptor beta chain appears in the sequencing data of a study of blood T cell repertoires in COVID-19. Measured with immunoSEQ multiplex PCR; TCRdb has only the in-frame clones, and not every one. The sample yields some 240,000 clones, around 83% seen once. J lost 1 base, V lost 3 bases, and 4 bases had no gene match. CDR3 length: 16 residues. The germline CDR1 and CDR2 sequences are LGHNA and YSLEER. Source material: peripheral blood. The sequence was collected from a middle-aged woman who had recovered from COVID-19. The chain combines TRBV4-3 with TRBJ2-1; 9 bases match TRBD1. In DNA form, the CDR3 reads TGCGCCAGCAGCCAGGGAGACAGGGGGTCCTACAATGAGCAGTTCTTC. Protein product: CASSQGDRGSYNEQFF.